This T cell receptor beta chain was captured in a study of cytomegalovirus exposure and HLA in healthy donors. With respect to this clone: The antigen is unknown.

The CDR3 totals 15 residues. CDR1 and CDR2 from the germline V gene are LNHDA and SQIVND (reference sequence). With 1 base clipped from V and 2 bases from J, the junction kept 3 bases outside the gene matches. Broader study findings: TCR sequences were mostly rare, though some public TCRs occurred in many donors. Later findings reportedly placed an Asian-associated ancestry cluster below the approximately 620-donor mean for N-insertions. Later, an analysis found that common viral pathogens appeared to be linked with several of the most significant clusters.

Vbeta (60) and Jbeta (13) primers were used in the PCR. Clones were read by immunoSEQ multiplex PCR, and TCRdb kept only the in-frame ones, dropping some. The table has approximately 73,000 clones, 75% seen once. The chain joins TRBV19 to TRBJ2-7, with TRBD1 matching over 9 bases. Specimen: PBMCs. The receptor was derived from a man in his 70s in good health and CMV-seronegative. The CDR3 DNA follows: TGTGCCAGTAGTATAGGGGGGACAGGGACCTACGAGCAGTACTTC. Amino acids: CASSIGGTGTYEQYF.